A selection of T cell receptor beta chains follows, all from one sample in a study of cytotoxic CD8 clonotypes in ibrutinib-treated CLL. Using immunoSEQ multiplex PCR, the repertoire was profiled, and TCRdb retains in-frame clones only, with some absent. Of about 270,000 clones in the sample, around 69% were seen once. Sample: PBMCs, taken at disease progression, from a patient treated with ibrutinib. The receptors stem from a human donor with chronic lymphocytic leukemia. Both conserved end residues are part of each CDR3. The order of the fields is CDR3 DNA, CDR3 protein, V gene, D gene, J gene, CDR3 length, clone size. The D gene is left open where the match is weak. Clone size appears in some rows only: once, few, many, or a class for an expanded clone.

DNA: TGCGCCAGCAGTAAGCTAGCGGGAGGGCCGGGCAATGAGCAGTTCTTC; CDR3: CASSKLAGGPGNEQFF; V: TRBV10-1; D: TRBD2; J: TRBJ2-1; length: 16; size: -
DNA: TGTGCCAGCAGATACAGGGTTGGCCAGCCCCAGCATTTT; CDR3: CASRYRVGQPQHF; V: TRBV6-5; D: -; J: TRBJ1-5; length: 13; size: -
DNA: TGTGCCAGCAGACGTCTAGCGGGGGGGCAGGGCACAGATACGCAGTATTTT; CDR3: CASRRLAGGQGTDTQYF; V: TRBV2; D: TRBD2; J: TRBJ2-3; length: 17; size: -
DNA: TGTGCCAGCAGCGTAGGCGGGGGCGCGAACACCGGGGAGCTGTTTTTT; CDR3: CASSVGGGANTGELFF; V: TRBV9; D: -; J: TRBJ2-2; length: 16; size: few
DNA: TGTGCCAGCAGCTCGCATAGCGGGAGCTCCTACAATGAGCAGTTCTTC; CDR3: CASSSHSGSSYNEQFF; V: TRBV11-2; D: TRBD2; J: TRBJ2-1; length: 16; size: -
DNA: TGCGCCAGCAGCTTGAGCGGCGCAAACCTCAATGAGCAGTTCTTC; CDR3: CASSLSGANLNEQFF; V: TRBV5-1; D: -; J: TRBJ2-1; length: 15; size: few
DNA: TGCACCAGCAGCCAAGAATTGGGAGCCCACCACCAAGAGACCCAGTACTTC; CDR3: CTSSQELGAHHQETQYF; V: TRBV1; D: -; J: TRBJ2-5; length: 17; size: -
DNA: TGTGCTAGTGGCATTAATACATACAATGAGCAGTTCTTC; CDR3: CASGINTYNEQFF; V: TRBV12-5; D: -; J: TRBJ2-1; length: 13; size: -
DNA: TGTGCCAGTAGTCCCCGGACAGGGTTGATCTATGGCTACACCTTC; CDR3: CASSPRTGLIYGYTF; V: TRBV19; D: TRBD1; J: TRBJ1-2; length: 15; size: -
DNA: TGTGCCAGCAGTCCGCAAGACAGGGGGGTTGGTGGCTACACCTTC; CDR3: CASSPQDRGVGGYTF; V: TRBV28; D: TRBD1; J: TRBJ1-2; length: 15; size: -
DNA: TGCGCCAGCAGCCAAGTGGGGGGCGTAGAGACCCAGTACTTC; CDR3: CASSQVGGVETQYF; V: TRBV4-1; D: -; J: TRBJ2-5; length: 14; size: -
DNA: TGTGCCAGCAGTCGGACAGTCAATCAGCCCCAGCATTTT; CDR3: CASSRTVNQPQHF; V: TRBV6-4; D: -; J: TRBJ1-5; length: 13; size: -
DNA: TGCGCCAGCAGCTCAGTTCTGGGGGACTATGGCTACACCTTC; CDR3: CASSSVLGDYGYTF; V: TRBV5-1; D: -; J: TRBJ1-2; length: 14; size: -
DNA: TGTGCCAGCAGCGTAGTGGAGTGGCCCGGAGATACGCAGTATTTT; CDR3: CASSVVEWPGDTQYF; V: TRBV9; D: -; J: TRBJ2-3; length: 15; size: few
DNA: TGTGCCAGCAGCGCTGGGACGGGGGCCAACGTCCTGACTTTC; CDR3: CASSAGTGANVLTF; V: TRBV9; D: -; J: TRBJ2-6; length: 14; size: -
DNA: TGTGCCAGCAGCGTAGCGGACTCCGGGGAGCTGTTTTTT; CDR3: CASSVADSGELFF; V: TRBV9; D: -; J: TRBJ2-2; length: 13; size: -
DNA: TGTGCCAGCAGCTTTAGCGGAGGGCCCTACGAGCAGTACTTC; CDR3: CASSFSGGPYEQYF; V: TRBV13; D: -; J: TRBJ2-7; length: 14; size: -
DNA: TGTGCCATCAGTGAGTCCGGGACAGGCGCTGAAGCTTTCTTT; CDR3: CAISESGTGAEAFF; V: TRBV10-3; D: TRBD1; J: TRBJ1-1; length: 14; size: few
DNA: TGCAGTGTGAGGGGTGCCTACGAGCAGTACTTC; CDR3: CSVRGAYEQYF; V: TRBV20-1; D: -; J: TRBJ2-7; length: 11; size: -
DNA: TGCGCCAGCAGCAGCGGGACTAGCGGAAATACCTACAATGAGCAGTTCTTC; CDR3: CASSSGTSGNTYNEQFF; V: TRBV5-1; D: TRBD2; J: TRBJ2-1; length: 17; size: -
DNA: TGCAGTGCTAGGGGGACTGAAGCTTTCTTT; CDR3: CSARGTEAFF; V: TRBV20-1; D: -; J: TRBJ1-1; length: 10; size: -
DNA: TGTGCCAGCAGGACAGGGAAGGCCGAAAAACTGTTTTTT; CDR3: CASRTGKAEKLFF; V: TRBV28; D: TRBD1; J: TRBJ1-4; length: 13; size: -
DNA: TGTGCCAGCAGACCCTGGACAGGGGGAATAGGATGGGGGAGATACACTGAAGCTTTCTTT; CDR3: CASRPWTGGIGWGRYTEAFF; V: TRBV28; D: TRBD1; J: TRBJ1-1; length: 20; size: -
DNA: TGTGCCAGCTTTAGGGCGAGCGGGGTTGGTACAGATACGCAGTATTTT; CDR3: CASFRASGVGTDTQYF; V: TRBV7-6; D: TRBD2; J: TRBJ2-3; length: 16; size: -
DNA: TGTGCCAGCAGCGTACGGGGCCTGGCGGTTGATACGCAGTATTTT; CDR3: CASSVRGLAVDTQYF; V: TRBV9; D: -; J: TRBJ2-3; length: 15; size: -
DNA: TGTGCCAGCGGGTCCCGAGGTGGTTTTTTTCGCGGGGCGGTTTCCTACGAGCAGTACTTC; CDR3: CASGSRGGFFRGAVSYEQYF; V: TRBV2; D: -; J: TRBJ2-7; length: 20; size: -